This T cell receptor (beta chain) was documented in a study of naive and memory T cell subsets. The SP2 primer and nested alpha and beta constant region primers amplified ligated cDNA in four rounds. Blood and skin TCR RNA was reverse transcribed with alpha and beta constant primers. TCRdb re-derived calls from the 5' RACE reads in MiXCR, one entry per CDR3 protein. The sample has 45,000 to 55,000 distinct CDR3 sequences; about 4.8% are singletons. This clonotype was seen repeatedly, ten times or more. An oligonucleotide containing a UMI was ligated to the 3' end of TCR cDNA. Germline V CDR1 and CDR2: MNHEY, SMNVEV (reference sequence). The V and J ends lost 5 bases and 5 bases, in that order; junction bases with no gene match: 10. The CDR3 is 15 amino acids.

J is TRBJ2-3 and V is TRBV27, with TRBD2 identical over 7 bases. This clonotype was obtained from a female donor in good health. The DNA of the CDR3 is TGTGCCAGCAGTACCCTAAGTCGGGGGGTAGATACGCAGTATTTT. Protein product: CASSTLSRGVDTQYF.